Listed below are T cell receptor beta chains from one sample, sequenced in a study of blood T cells in healthy people across ages. TCRdb reprocessed the 5' RACE reads via MiXCR and lists one record per CDR3 protein. The table shows 750,000 or so distinct CDR3 sequences, with around 25% occurring only once. This same sample was also part of a study on T cells of mothers and their children.

Material: blood. Source of these receptors: a boy younger than 18 in good health. Each CDR3 is given with its conserved first and last residue. The order of the fields is D gene, clone size, J gene, V gene, CDR3 DNA, CDR3 protein. D genes are given only for firm matches. Only part of the rows carry a size: once, few, many, or a class if the clone is expanded.

D: .
size: few
J: TRBJ2-5
V: TRBV7-2
DNA: TGTGCCAGCAGCCCGAGACCGGGAAGGGTCCAAGAGACCCAGTACTTC
CDR3: CASSPRPGRVQETQYF

D: TRBD1
size: .
J: TRBJ2-1
V: TRBV14
DNA: TGTGCCAGCAGGGTGACAGGGGCAGGGGAGGATGAGCAGTTCTTC
CDR3: CASRVTGAGEDEQFF

D: TRBD1
size: .
J: TRBJ1-2
V: TRBV27
DNA: TGTGCCAGCAGACAACAGGGGGCCCGTGGCTACACCTTC
CDR3: CASRQQGARGYTF

D: .
size: .
J: TRBJ1-3
V: TRBV25-1
DNA: TGTGCCAGCAGTGAATTTTTTGGGACGAAGAAAACTGGAAACACCATATATTTT
CDR3: CASSEFFGTKKTGNTIYF

D: TRBD2
size: .
J: TRBJ2-5
V: TRBV10-3
DNA: TGTGCCATCAGTGGTATCTGGGCGGGAGCACCCGAAGAGACCCAGTACTTC
CDR3: CAISGIWAGAPEETQYF

D: .
size: once
J: TRBJ1-1
V: TRBV5-1
DNA: TGCGCCAGCAGCTTGTACCCAGATCAGGAAGCTTTCTTT
CDR3: CASSLYPDQEAFF

D: TRBD1
size: .
J: TRBJ1-2
V: TRBV5-1
DNA: TGCGCCAGCAGCTTAATGGCAGGGGGCCTCAACTATGGCTACACCTTC
CDR3: CASSLMAGGLNYGYTF

D: .
size: .
J: TRBJ2-7
V: TRBV12-3/TRBV12-4
DNA: TGTGCCAGCAGTTCAGAGGTCAGCTACGAGCAGTACTTC
CDR3: CASSSEVSYEQYF

D: .
size: .
J: TRBJ2-5
V: TRBV20-1
DNA: TGCAGTGCAGGCGAGTGGGAAGAGACCCAGTACTTC
CDR3: CSAGEWEETQYF

D: .
size: .
J: TRBJ2-1
V: TRBV10-3
DNA: TGTGCCAGCGGACGCTCAAAGGAGCAGTTCTTC
CDR3: CASGRSKEQFF

D: .
size: many
J: TRBJ2-1
V: TRBV7-2
DNA: TGTGCCAGCAGCTTAGCCCGAAATGAGCAGTTCTTC
CDR3: CASSLARNEQFF